This T cell receptor beta chain was retrieved from a study of CD8 T cells in Susac syndrome. Reverse transcription used about 0.45 to 1 ug RNA and random hexamers. TCRdb re-derived calls from the immunoSEQ multiplex PCR reads in MiXCR, one entry per CDR3 protein. In the table there are 75,000 to 80,000 distinct CDR3 sequences, roughly 95% of which are singletons. TEMRA cells were FACS-enriched, with CD8+ and CD4+ T cells isolated negatively. Germline V gene sequence: CDR1 MNHEY, CDR2 SMNVEV (reference sequence). The V gene lost 3 bases and the J gene lost 2 bases, with 5 bases spanning the gap. The CDR3 has 13 amino acids.

The origin of this receptor is a human donor with Susac syndrome. J is TRBJ1-5 and V is TRBV27; D remains ambiguous. Sample: CD8+ T cells from PBMCs. Here the CDR3 reads CASSLAGNQPQHF. The DNA for the CDR3 is TGTGCCAGCAGTTTGGCAGGCAATCAGCCCCAGCATTTT.